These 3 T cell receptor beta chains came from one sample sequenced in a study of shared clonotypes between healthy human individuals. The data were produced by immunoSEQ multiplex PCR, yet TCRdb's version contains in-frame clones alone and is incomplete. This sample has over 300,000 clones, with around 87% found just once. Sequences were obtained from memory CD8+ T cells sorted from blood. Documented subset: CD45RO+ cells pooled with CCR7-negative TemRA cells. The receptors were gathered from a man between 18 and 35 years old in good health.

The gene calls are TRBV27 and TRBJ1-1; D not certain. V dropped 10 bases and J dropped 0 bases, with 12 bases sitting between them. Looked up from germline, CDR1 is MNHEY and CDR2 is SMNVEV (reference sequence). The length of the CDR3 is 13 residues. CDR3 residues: CATSLDMNTEAFF. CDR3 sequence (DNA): TGTGCCACCTCGTTAGACATGAACACTGAAGCTTTCTTT.

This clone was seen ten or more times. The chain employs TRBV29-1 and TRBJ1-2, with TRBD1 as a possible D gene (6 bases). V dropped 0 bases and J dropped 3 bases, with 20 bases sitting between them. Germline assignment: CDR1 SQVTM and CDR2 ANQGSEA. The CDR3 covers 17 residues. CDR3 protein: CSVEDLSGHTGDYGYTF. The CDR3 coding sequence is TGCAGCGTTGAAGATCTTTCGGGACACACCGGAGACTATGGCTACACCTTC.

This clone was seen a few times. CDR3 sequence reads: CAWRFVGSTEAFF. The CDR3 nucleotides read TGTGCCTGGAGATTCGTAGGGTCTACTGAAGCTTTCTTT. The gene calls are TRBV30 and TRBJ1-1; D remains ambiguous. Germline CDR1 is GTSNPN and CDR2 is SVGIG (reference sequence). The CDR3 contains 13 residues. Trimming removed 3 bases at V and 5 bases at J, with 13 bases between.